Included here is one T cell receptor beta chain sequence, with context. Its target is not known. From the reads, TCRdb called clonotypes with MiXCR, one entry per CDR3 protein. This table has 450,000 to 600,000 distinct CDR3 sequences, about 11% appearing once. The entry originates in a study of T cell repertoires in cytomegalovirus infection. Study-wide findings and caveats: Public TCR beta family frequency separated CMV-and-HLA carriers, including in an independent cohort. In two of eight donors, the top clonotype was HLA-C-restricted CMV-specific.

The CDR3 runs 14 residues. Trimming shortened V by 6 bases and J by 9 bases, and 20 bases separated the two germline ends. Germline values: CDR1 MNHNS, CDR2 SASEGT. The receptor's source is a human donor in good health (CMV status not recorded). Some clones in this sample may be carry-over from other donors' samples. This chain uses TRBV6-1 with TRBJ2-5, with D perhaps given as TRBD1 or TRBD2 (6 bases each). The sample taken for sequencing was PBMCs. The CDR3 coding sequence is TGTGCCAGCAGACCCACGGGGGCGCTTCCGGCCCAGTACTTC. Residues: CASRPTGALPAQYF.